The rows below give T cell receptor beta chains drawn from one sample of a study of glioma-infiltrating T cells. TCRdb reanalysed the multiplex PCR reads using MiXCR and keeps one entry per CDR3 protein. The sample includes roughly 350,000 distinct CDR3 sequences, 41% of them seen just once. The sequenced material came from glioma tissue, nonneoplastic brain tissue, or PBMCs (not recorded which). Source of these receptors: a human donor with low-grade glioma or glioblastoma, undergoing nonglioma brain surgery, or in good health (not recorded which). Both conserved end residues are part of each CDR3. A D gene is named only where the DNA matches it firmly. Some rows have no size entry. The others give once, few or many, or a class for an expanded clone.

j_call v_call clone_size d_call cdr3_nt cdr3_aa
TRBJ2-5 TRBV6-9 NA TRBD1 TGTGCCAGCAGTTACATGGTGGACAGGGGCTACCAACGGACCCAGTGCTTC CASSYMVDRGYQRTQCF
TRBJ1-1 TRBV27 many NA TGTGCCAGCAGTTTTGGAGGGAACACTGAAGCTTTCTTT CASSFGGNTEAFF
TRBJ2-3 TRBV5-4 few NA TGTGCCAGCAGCTTCTCGACAGACACAGATACGCAGTATTTT CASSFSTDTDTQYF
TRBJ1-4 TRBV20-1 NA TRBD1 TGCAGTGCTAGAGATCGCCGACAGGGAACAAATGAAAAACTGTTTTTT CSARDRRQGTNEKLFF
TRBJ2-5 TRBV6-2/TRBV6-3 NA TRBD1 TGTGCCAGCAGTTACCGGACAGGGGGTCTCCAAAAGACCCAGTACTTC CASSYRTGGLQKTQYF
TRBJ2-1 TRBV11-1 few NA TGTGCCAGCAGCTTTGTCAGCGGAGGCTCCTACAATGAGCAGTTCTTC CASSFVSGGSYNEQFF
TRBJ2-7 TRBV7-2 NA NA TGTGCCAGCAGCTTAAATGGGCGGGCTGGAGAGCAGTACTTC CASSLNGRAGEQYF
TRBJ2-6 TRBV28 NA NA TGTGCCAGCAGCCCGGTTGGGAGGACCCTCTATGGGGCCAACGTCCTGACTTTC CASSPVGRTLYGANVLTF
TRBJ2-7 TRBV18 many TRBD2 TGTGCCAGCTCACCCAGAAAACTAGCGGGAGAGGGCGAGCAGTACTTC CASSPRKLAGEGEQYF
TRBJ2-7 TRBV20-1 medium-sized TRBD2 TGCAGTGCTACCAGGACTAGCGGGAGAAGGGGGTACGAGCAGTACTTC CSATRTSGRRGYEQYF
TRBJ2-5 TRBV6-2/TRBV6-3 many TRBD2 TGTGCCAGCAGCCCCCCTAGCGGGAGGGAAGAGACCCAGTACTTC CASSPPSGREETQYF
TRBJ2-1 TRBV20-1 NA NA TGCAGCGCGCCAAAGTCTAGTTCCCGGAATGAGCAGTTCTTC CSAPKSSSRNEQFF
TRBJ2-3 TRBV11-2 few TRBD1 TGTGCCAGCAGCTTAGCGAGGGGACAGTTCCCGGCAGATACGCAGTATTTT CASSLARGQFPADTQYF
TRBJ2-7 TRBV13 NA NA TGTGCCAGCAGCTTAGGCGCCAGTGCCTACGAGCAGTACTTC CASSLGASAYEQYF
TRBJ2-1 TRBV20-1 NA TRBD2 TGCAGTCCTAGCGGGAGTCACAATGAGCAGTTCTTC CSPSGSHNEQFF
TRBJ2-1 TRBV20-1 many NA TGCAGTGCTACGTACAGGGCCGGGGGAAATGAGCAGTTCTTC CSATYRAGGNEQFF
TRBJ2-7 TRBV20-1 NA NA TGCAGTGCTAGTGAAAGGGTGAGGTACGAGCAGTACTTC CSASERVRYEQYF
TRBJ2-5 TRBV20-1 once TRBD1 TGCAGTGCTAGAATAACCAGGACAGGGCAAGAGACCCGGTACTTC CSARITRTGQETRYF
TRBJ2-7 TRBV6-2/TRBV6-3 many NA TGTGCCAGCACCGCAATGGGGGATTGGTATTCGGGGTCCTACGAGCAGTACTTC CASTAMGDWYSGSYEQYF
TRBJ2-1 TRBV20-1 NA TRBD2 TGCAGTGCCCTTCGTTTCGGGAGGTCGTATGAGCAGTTCTTC CSALRFGRSYEQFF
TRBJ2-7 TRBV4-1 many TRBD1 TGTGCCAGCAGCCAGGGGACAGGCTACGAGCAGTACTTC CASSQGTGYEQYF
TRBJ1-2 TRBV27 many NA TGTGCCAGCAGTTTATTTACCCCGGACTCGCTTGGCTATGGCTACACCTTC CASSLFTPDSLGYGYTF
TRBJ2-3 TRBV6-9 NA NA TGTGCCAGCAGTTACCACCCGTTCGGCGGGACTCCCACAGATACGCAGTATTTT CASSYHPFGGTPTDTQYF
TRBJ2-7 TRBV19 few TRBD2 TGTGCCAGTAGTCCGGGACTAGCGGGGGAGCAGTACTTC CASSPGLAGEQYF
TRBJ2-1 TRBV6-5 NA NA TGTGCCAGCAGTTACTCGAGCAATGAGCAGTCCTTC CASSYSSNEQSF
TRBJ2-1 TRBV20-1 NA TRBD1 TGCAGTGCTAGAGTTGGGACAGGGGGTGATGAGCAGTTCTTC CSARVGTGGDEQFF
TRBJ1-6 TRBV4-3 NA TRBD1 TGCGCCAGCAGCCAACAAGGGACAGGAAGGATGAGCTCCTATAATTCACCCCTCCACTTT CASSQQGTGRMSSYNSPLHF
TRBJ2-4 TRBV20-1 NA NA TGCAGTGCTAGCTCCTCACTAGACATTCAGTACTTC CSASSSLDIQYF
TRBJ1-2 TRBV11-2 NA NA TGTGCCAGCAGCTCAGGCACCCGGGACGGAGGCTATGGCTACACCTTC CASSSGTRDGGYGYTF
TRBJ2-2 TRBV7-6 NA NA TGTGCCAGCAGCTTCATGAAGGGATGGACCGGGGAGCTGTTTTTT CASSFMKGWTGELFF
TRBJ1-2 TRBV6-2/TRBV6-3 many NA TGTGCCAGCAGTAACACCGGACAGATCTATGGCTACACCTTC CASSNTGQIYGYTF
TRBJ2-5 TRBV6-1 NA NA TGTGCCAGCAGCCAACAACTACGTCAAGAGACCCAGTACTTC CASSQQLRQETQYF
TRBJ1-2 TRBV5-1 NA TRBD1 TGCGCCAGAAGGGTGAGAGGGGGCGCCGATCACTATGGCTACACCTTC CARRVRGGADHYGYTF
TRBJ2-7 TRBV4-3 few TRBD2 TGCGCCAGCAGCCAAGATGTTAGCGGGAGAGGCTACGAGCAGTACTTC CASSQDVSGRGYEQYF
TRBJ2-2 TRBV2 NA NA TGTGCCAGCATCGTAGGAGCGGAGAACACCGGGGAGCTGTTTTTT CASIVGAENTGELFF
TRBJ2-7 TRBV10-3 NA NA TGTGCCATCAGTGGTGGGGGGACCGATTCCTACGAACAGTACTTC CAISGGGTDSYEQYF
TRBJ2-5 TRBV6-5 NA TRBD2 TGTGCCAGCAGTTACCCCGGACTAGCGGGAGCCCCCGGGGAGACCCAGTACTTC CASSYPGLAGAPGETQYF
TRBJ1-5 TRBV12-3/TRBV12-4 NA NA TGTGCCAGCGGGCAGGGCTCTGATCAGCCCCAGCATTTT CASGQGSDQPQHF
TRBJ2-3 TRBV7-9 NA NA TGTGCCAGCAGCTTTAGAGGGCTACACACAGATACGCAGTATTTT CASSFRGLHTDTQYF
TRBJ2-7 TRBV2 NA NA TGTGCCAGCACCGGAGGGGCGCATCAGTACTTC CASTGGAHQYF
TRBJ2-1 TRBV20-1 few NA TGCAGTGCTAGGGCTGGGACCCACAATGAGCAGTTCTTC CSARAGTHNEQFF
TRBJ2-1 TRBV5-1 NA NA TGCGCCAGCAGCCTGGCAACCGGAGCGAACTCCTACAATGAGCAGTTCTTC CASSLATGANSYNEQFF
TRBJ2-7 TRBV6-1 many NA TGTGCCAGCAGGGTCCTAACCTACGAGCAGTACTTC CASRVLTYEQYF
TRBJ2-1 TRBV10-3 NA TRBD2 TGTGCCATCAGTGATGGCGGGAGCCAGTACAATGAGCAGTTCTTC CAISDGGSQYNEQFF
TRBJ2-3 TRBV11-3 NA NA TGTGCCAGCAGCTTAGGAGGCGAGAGGGGCGTAGATACGCAGTATTTT CASSLGGERGVDTQYF
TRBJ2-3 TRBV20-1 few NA TGCAGTGCTAGAGGGAGGGCCATGTACAATACGCAGTATTTT CSARGRAMYNTQYF
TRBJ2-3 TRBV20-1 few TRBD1 TGCAGTGCTAATGGACAGGTTTGGCCTTCGGTTATCAGCACAGATACGCAGTATTTT CSANGQVWPSVISTDTQYF
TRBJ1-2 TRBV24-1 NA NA TGTGCCACCAGTGATTCCCGAGGACTATCTGGCTACACCTTC CATSDSRGLSGYTF
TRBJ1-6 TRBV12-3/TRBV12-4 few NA TGTGCCAGCAGTTTGCAGGGGTCTAATTCACCCCTCCACTTT CASSLQGSNSPLHF
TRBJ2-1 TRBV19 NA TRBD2 TGTGCCAGTACCTCAAGGACTAGCGGGAGTAATGAGCAGTTCTTC CASTSRTSGSNEQFF
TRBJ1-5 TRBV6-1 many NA TGTGCCAGCAGTGAAGTATATGCGGTTCAGCCCCAGCATTTT CASSEVYAVQPQHF
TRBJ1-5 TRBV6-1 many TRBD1 TGTGCCAGCAATGGACAGGGAAGCAATCAGCCCCAGCATTTT CASNGQGSNQPQHF
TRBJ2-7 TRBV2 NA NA TGTGCCAGCAGTCCCCTGGCCTTCTACGAGCAGTACTTC CASSPLAFYEQYF
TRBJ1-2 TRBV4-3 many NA TGCGCCAGCAGCCAAGATTTAGGGTCTGGCTACACCTTC CASSQDLGSGYTF
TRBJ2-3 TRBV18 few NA TGTGCCAGCTCACCCGAACTCACAGATACGCAGTATTTT CASSPELTDTQYF